These 2 T cell receptor beta chains originate from one sample sequenced in a study of T cell changes during pregnancy in multiple sclerosis. Libraries were prepared by immunoSEQ multiplex PCR; TCRdb keeps only in-frame clonotypes and omits some of them. In the table there are roughly 24,000 clones, more than 75% of which are singletons. This specimen consisted of CD8+ T cells from peripheral blood mononuclear cells, obtained before pregnancy. The origin of the receptors is a female donor with multiple sclerosis, enrolled in a pregnancy study.

The chain employs TRBV6-1 and TRBJ2-7; 11 nucleotides agree with TRBD2. Germline loops: CDR1 MNHNS, CDR2 SASEGT. Unmatched junction bases numbered 5, after V lost 2 bases and J lost 2 bases. This CDR3 has 16 amino acids. CDR3 in DNA: TGTGCCAGCAGTGAAAATCTAGCGGGGGGTACCTACGAGCAGTACTTC. This gives the protein CASSENLAGGTYEQYF.

V gene TRBV5-5 combines with J gene TRBJ2-1, with 11 bases lining up with TRBD2. Trimming cost V 6 bases and J 8 bases; bases outside gene matches: 4. Per the germline V gene, CDR1 is SGHKS and CDR2 is YYEKEE (reference sequence). The CDR3 is 13 residues long. The CDR3 sequence is CASKLAGDHEQFF. The CDR3 DNA sequence: TGTGCCAGCAAACTAGCGGGAGACCATGAGCAGTTCTTC.